This T cell receptor beta chain was profiled in a study of STAT5B mutations in CD4+ large granular lymphocyte leukemia. Comment on this clone: Its antigen remains unknown.

Method: immunoSEQ multiplex PCR; TCRdb's copy keeps in-frame clones and lacks some. This sample carries 30,000 or so clones, approximately 73% of them seen once, and the ten largest clones take roughly 2%. Control samples were healthy donors' buffy coats. Study-wide points: No patients shared main leukemic clonotypes, though roughly 27% appeared at low frequency elsewhere.

This receptor was obtained from a human donor in good health. Sequences were obtained from CD4+ T cells from blood buffy coats.

CDR3 in DNA: TGTGCCAGCAGTCGGACAGGGGGCAGAGATACGCAGTATTTT. The encoded protein is CASSRTGGRDTQYF. The chain employs TRBV28 and TRBJ2-3, with 11 bases that match TRBD1. V lost 5 bases and J lost 5; bases outside the gene matches: 3. Germline CDR1 and CDR2: MDHEN and SYDVKM. The CDR3 is 14 residues long.